These T cell receptor beta chains were read from a single sample in a study of regulatory T cells in long-lasting Graves disease. TCRdb reprocessed the multiplex PCR reads with MiXCR, giving one entry per CDR3 protein. This repertoire shows about 540,000 distinct CDR3 sequences, roughly 14% found once; its top ten account for 8.5% to 10%. These records were also assigned to another study, of T cells in Graves' hyperthyroidism and ophthalmopathy.

Sequenced material: peripheral blood mononuclear cells (PBMCs), taken at new diagnosis, from a patient treated with antithyroid drugs. These receptors were taken from a man aged 25-40 years with Graves disease. Each CDR3 is given with its conserved first and last residue. D genes are given only for firm matches. A clone size is listed for some rows: how often the clone was seen (once, few, many), or a class if it is expanded.

.	TRBV20-1	many	TRBJ2-5	TGCAGTGCTACACAGGACCAAGAGACCCAGTACTTC	CSATQDQETQYF
.	TRBV20-1	many	TRBJ2-1	TGCAGTGCTCCCCTCCGGGTGTACAATGAGCAGTTCTTC	CSAPLRVYNEQFF
.	TRBV29-1	many	TRBJ2-5	TGCAGCGCCGAGGGGGGGTCCGAGACCCAGTACTTC	CSAEGGSETQYF
TRBD1	TRBV5-1	.	TRBJ2-5	TGCGCCAGCAGCTCAGAGGGGGCGGTAGAGACCCAGTACTTC	CASSSEGAVETQYF
TRBD2	TRBV19	few	TRBJ2-1	TGTGCCAGTAGTACCCGTCGGAGCGGGAACTACAATGAGCAGTTCTTC	CASSTRRSGNYNEQFF
.	TRBV18	.	TRBJ2-2	TGTGCCAGCTCAATAGATTTCACCGGGGAGCTGTTTTTT	CASSIDFTGELFF
.	TRBV11-2	few	TRBJ1-1	TGTGCCAGCAGCTTAGCAATATCGAACACTGAAGCTTTCTTT	CASSLAISNTEAFF
.	TRBV28	.	TRBJ1-4	TGTGCCAGCAGTTGGGGGGGGGGATCTAATGAAAAACTGTTTTTT	CASSWGGGSNEKLFF
.	TRBV6-4	many	TRBJ2-2	TGTGCCAGCAGTGCACTCTGGGGGACAAACACCGGGGAGCTGTTTTTT	CASSALWGTNTGELFF
TRBD1	TRBV20-1	.	TRBJ2-4	TGCAGTGCTCTATATCGGACAGGGGGAAGCATTCAGTACTTC	CSALYRTGGSIQYF
TRBD2	TRBV12-3/TRBV12-4	many	TRBJ2-3	TGTGCCAGCAGTCCCGAAGCGGGAGATGCCACAGATACGCAGTATTTT	CASSPEAGDATDTQYF
.	TRBV7-8	many	TRBJ1-4	TGTGCCAGCAGCCAACCCGCAGTTAATGAAAAACTGTTTTTT	CASSQPAVNEKLFF
TRBD1	TRBV24-1	.	TRBJ2-7	TGTGCCACCAGCCCCACAGGGGGCGCGAGCTACGAGCAGTACTTC	CATSPTGGASYEQYF
.	TRBV20-1	.	TRBJ2-1	TGCAGTGCTAGAAATCCCGGGGTTGCTTACGAGCAGTTCTTC	CSARNPGVAYEQFF
TRBD2	TRBV11-2	.	TRBJ2-7	TGTGCCAGCAGACAAGGACTAGCGGGAACTGAGCAGTACTTC	CASRQGLAGTEQYF
TRBD1	TRBV7-2	.	TRBJ1-6	TGTGCCAGCAGCCGCGCCCTGGACAGGGGTGATTCACCCCTCCACTTT	CASSRALDRGDSPLHF
TRBD1	TRBV19	.	TRBJ1-5	TGTGCCAGTAGTGCCGACAGGGGGTTTCAGCCCCAGCATTTT	CASSADRGFQPQHF
.	TRBV2	many	TRBJ2-5	TGTGCCAGCACGGGCGGGGAGACCCAGTACTTC	CASTGGETQYF
.	TRBV7-8	many	TRBJ2-1	TGTGCCAGCAGCCCTGAGTTAGCAGCCAGGAACGATGAGCAGTTCTTC	CASSPELAARNDEQFF
.	TRBV14	few	TRBJ2-7	TGTGCCAGCAGCCAGAATACCCTAGTGAACGAGCAGTACTTC	CASSQNTLVNEQYF
.	TRBV5-5	.	TRBJ1-1	TGTGCCAGCAGCTTGAGGTGGGGAGACACTGAAGCTTTCTTT	CASSLRWGDTEAFF
TRBD2	TRBV6-1	few	TRBJ2-4	TGTGCCAGCAGTGAACGGGAGGCTGGGGCCGTAGCCAAAAACATTCAGTACTTC	CASSEREAGAVAKNIQYF
.	TRBV7-2	many	TRBJ2-7	TGTGCCAGCAGCTTATCCCCAGCAACTTCCTACGAGCAGTACTTC	CASSLSPATSYEQYF
TRBD1	TRBV20-1	many	TRBJ2-2	TGCAGTGCCACGACAGGGGGGACCGGGGAGCTGTTTTTT	CSATTGGTGELFF
.	TRBV7-6	.	TRBJ2-7	TGTGCCAGCAGCTTAGCGCCAACCACCTACGAGCAGTACTTC	CASSLAPTTYEQYF
TRBD2	TRBV20-1	many	TRBJ2-7	TGCAGTGCTGGGGGGGATCACTTAAGGTTCGAGCAGTACTTC	CSAGGDHLRFEQYF
.	TRBV18	many	TRBJ2-7	TGTGCCAGCTCACGGACAAGGGGCTACGAGCAGTACTTC	CASSRTRGYEQYF
.	TRBV20-1	many	TRBJ2-3	TGCAGTGCTAGACGGGAGAGTAGGGACACAGATACGCAGTATTTT	CSARRESRDTDTQYF
.	TRBV7-2	few	TRBJ1-2	TGTGCCAGCAGCCCCATCTCGGCTAACTATGGCTACACCTTC	CASSPISANYGYTF
TRBD2	TRBV11-2	many	TRBJ2-7	TGTGCCAGCAGCCCCAGGCGAGCGGGGAGATCCTACGAGCAGTACTTC	CASSPRRAGRSYEQYF
.	TRBV3-1	many	TRBJ1-6	TGTGCCAGCAGCCAAGATAATTCACCCCTCCACTTT	CASSQDNSPLHF
.	TRBV25-1	many	TRBJ2-1	TGTGCCAGCAGTGAAAGCGGGACACCCTACAATGAGCAGTTCTTC	CASSESGTPYNEQFF
.	TRBV7-3	many	TRBJ2-5	TGTGCCAGCAGCCAGATGGACAGCCAAGAGACCCAGTACTTC	CASSQMDSQETQYF
.	TRBV15	many	TRBJ2-3	TGTGCCACCAGCCGTCGGGGCCTCACAGATACGCAGTATTTT	CATSRRGLTDTQYF
.	TRBV20-1	.	TRBJ2-5	TGCAGTGTAGTGCCAGCGGTACTTCAAGAGACCCAGTACTTC	CSVVPAVLQETQYF
TRBD2	TRBV6-2/TRBV6-3	.	TRBJ2-1	TGTGCCAGCATCCGACTAGCGGGAGGGCCAAGGGTCTCCTACAATGAGCAGTTCTTC	CASIRLAGGPRVSYNEQFF
.	TRBV20-1	many	TRBJ2-3	TGCAGTGCTAGTGAAGGGGGAAGCACAGATACGCAGTATTTT	CSASEGGSTDTQYF
TRBD2	TRBV2	many	TRBJ2-7	TGTGCCAGCAGTGATAGCGGGTTCGAGCAGTACTTC	CASSDSGFEQYF
.	TRBV4-1	few	TRBJ1-3	TGCGCCAGCAGCCAACGGGGCGACAGTCCTCTCGGAAACACCATATATTTT	CASSQRGDSPLGNTIYF
.	TRBV7-9	few	TRBJ2-3	TGTGCCAGCAGCTCCCGGGGCGGGCTCGGAGATACGCAGTATTTT	CASSSRGGLGDTQYF
TRBD2	TRBV6-1	many	TRBJ2-3	TGTGCCAGCAGGTCCTTAGCGGGAGGGCCACCAGATACGCAGTATTTT	CASRSLAGGPPDTQYF
.	TRBV2	many	TRBJ1-4	TGTGCCAGCAGTGACCGAGGGAATGAAAAACTGTTTTTT	CASSDRGNEKLFF